Listed here are 19 T cell receptor beta chains from one sample, sequenced in a study of spatial heterogeneity in lung cancer. Findings of the study overall: Mutation tallies in tumors tracked expanded intratumoral alpha and beta TCR counts.

These TCRs are of unknown antigen specificity. Time point described: sample taken at primary tumor resection. TCRdb ran MiXCR on the 5' RACE reads and lists one entry per CDR3 protein. The table has roughly 8,800 distinct CDR3 sequences, roughly 4.5% seen once. Sample: lung tumor tissue, taken at surgery. The receptors stem from a female donor with early-stage non-small cell lung cancer.

In its sample, this clonotype was seen many times. This chain uses TRBV14 with TRBJ2-2, with D unresolved. CDR1 and CDR2 from the germline V gene are SGHDN and FVKESK. Trimming took 4 bases from V and 1 from J, leaving 10 bases between them. This CDR3 spans 15 amino acids. This chain's CDR3 is CASSRGRLNTGELFF. The CDR3 DNA reads TGTGCCAGCAGCCGCGGACGGTTGAACACCGGGGAGCTGTTTTTT.

This clonotype was seen a handful of times. The chain couples TRBV25-1 to TRBJ1-1, with D perhaps TRBD1 (6 bases). Germline lookup yields CDR1 MGHDK and CDR2 SYGVNS. This CDR3 has 13 amino acids. V was shortened by 1 base and J by 8 bases, with 11 bases between the two germline ends. CDR3 in amino acids: CASSEFGDREAFF. CDR3 DNA: TGTGCCAGCAGTGAATTTGGCGACAGGGAAGCTTTCTTT.

The table lists this clonotype with a few counts. The rearrangement links TRBV6-5 to TRBJ2-1, with D tentatively TRBD1 (6 bases). The V gene's germline CDR1 is MNHEY and CDR2 SVGAGI. Trimming took off 6 bases at V and 8 bases at J, with 20 bases between the two ends. This CDR3 is built from 15 residues. The CDR3 loop reads CASSLTRGKRDEQFF. CDR3 nucleotides: TGTGCCAGCAGCCTAACGAGGGGGAAGAGGGATGAGCAGTTCTTC.

This clonotype is medium-sized in the sample. In DNA, the CDR3 is TGTGCCATCAGTGAGTCTCTGGGGGGACAGGGCAAAAACATTCAGTACTTC. Translation gives CAISESLGGQGKNIQYF. This rearrangement joins TRBV10-3 to TRBJ2-4; 9 positions match TRBD1. Germline trimming cut 0 bases from V and 3 bases from J; bases unmatched to any gene: 6. In germline, CDR1 is ENHRY, CDR2 SYGVKD. This CDR3 region has 17 residues.

This clonotype qualifies as medium-sized. This chain uses TRBV5-1 with TRBJ2-1; unclear D gene. V was shortened by 8 bases and J by 5 bases, with 11 bases between the two germline ends. The CDR3 has 12 amino acids. The germline gives CDR1 SGHRS, CDR2 YFSETQ. The CDR3 loop is CASNRNHNEQFF. The CDR3, as DNA: TGCGCCAGTAATAGGAATCACAATGAGCAGTTCTTC.

This clonotype is categorized as medium-sized. V is TRBV28 and J is TRBJ1-5; D uncertain. CDR3 length equals 14 residues. V gave up 5 bases and J gave up 0 bases, with 8 bases separating them. The germline CDR1 and CDR2 sequences are MDHEN and SYDVKM. CDR3 amino acids: CASSSRFSNQPQHF. CDR3 sequence (DNA): TGTGCCAGCAGTAGCCGGTTTAGCAATCAGCCCCAGCATTTT. Filled out from reference TRBV28 and TRBJ1-5, the complete variable domain reads DVKVTQSSRYLVKRTGEKVFLECVQDMDHENMFWYRQDPGLGLRLIYFSYDVKMKEKGDIPEGYSVSREKKERFSLILESASTNQTSMYLCASSSRFSNQPQHFGDGTRLSIL.

This clonotype was detected many times. The chain combines TRBV19 with TRBJ1-1; the D is unclear. V lost 5 bases, J lost 1 base, and 8 bases lay in between. CDR3 size: 13 residues. Germline V gives CDR1 LNHDA, CDR2 SQIVND (reference sequence). CDR3 DNA: TGTGCCAGTAGTTACGGGCGGAACACTGAAGCTTTCTTT. Translating it yields CASSYGRNTEAFF.

By proportion, this clonotype is medium-sized. This chain connects TRBV11-2 to TRBJ2-7; D gene unclear. The CDR3 loop spans 14 amino acids. V dropped 2 bases and J dropped 1 base, with 9 bases sitting between them. CDR1 is SGHAT, CDR2 FQNNGV, per germline. This CDR3 reads CASSLSTHSYEQYF. The CDR3 DNA reads as TGTGCCAGCAGCTTATCGACTCATTCCTACGAGCAGTACTTC.

By sample fraction, this clonotype is medium-sized. The chain employs TRBV10-3 and TRBJ1-2; 8 bases agree with TRBD1. This CDR3 is built from 11 residues. With 3 bases clipped from V and 12 bases from J, the junction kept 3 bases outside the gene matches. The V gene's germline CDR1 is ENHRY and CDR2 SYGVKD. This CDR3 reads CAISETGGHTF. CDR3 nucleotide sequence: TGTGCCATCAGTGAAACAGGGGGTCACACCTTC.

This clonotype was seen a handful of times. The chain recombines TRBV20-1 with TRBJ2-7; 12 bases fit TRBD2. The CDR3 is 14 residues long. Per the germline V gene, CDR1 is DFQATT and CDR2 is SNEGSKA (reference sequence). After removal of 5 bases from V and 6 bases from J, the junction contained 8 bases not matched to a gene. As DNA, the CDR3 is TGCAGTGCTCCTCCTAGCGGGAGGGCCACCGAGCAGTACTTC. Translated: CSAPPSGRATEQYF.

This clonotype has ten or more counts. This CDR3 reads CSVRTALNTGELFF. DNA of the CDR3: TGCAGCGTCAGGACTGCTTTGAACACCGGGGAGCTGTTTTTT. The chain has TRBV29-1 and TRBJ2-2, with a tentative D call TRBD2 (5 bases). The CDR3 runs to 14 residues. The ends were cut back, 6 bases at V and 1 base at J, with 12 bases in the middle. Germline loops: CDR1 SQVTM, CDR2 ANQGSEA.

Many counts were recorded for this clonotype. The chain carries TRBV12-5 and TRBJ2-5; D gene ambiguous. The ends were cut back, 0 bases at V and 2 bases at J, with 13 bases in the middle. CDR1 is LGHNT, CDR2 FRNRAP, per germline. The CDR3 sequence is 16 residues long. The chain's CDR3 is CASGLVLAATQETQYF. Written as DNA, the CDR3 is TGTGCTAGTGGTTTGGTACTGGCTGCAACACAAGAGACCCAGTACTTC.

This clonotype ranks as medium-sized. The chain couples TRBV4-2 to TRBJ2-1; unclear D gene. CDR1 is LGHNA and CDR2 is YNFKEQ in the germline V gene. V lost 0 bases and J lost 6, with 12 bases in between. The CDR3 covers 15 residues. This CDR3 reads CASSQDRDAPNEQFF. The CDR3 region has the DNA TGTGCCAGCAGCCAAGATCGTGACGCCCCCAATGAGCAGTTCTTC.

By share, this clonotype ranks as medium-sized (0.01 to 0.1%). The chain uses TRBV27 and TRBJ2-1; D unresolved. The length of the CDR3 is 13 residues. Trimming pared 5 bases from V and 5 bases from J, leaving 10 bases between. The germline V gene has CDR1 MNHEY and CDR2 SMNVEV (reference sequence). DNA for the CDR3: TGTGCCAGCAGTGACTCGGCAAACAATGAGCAGTTCTTC. Protein product: CASSDSANNEQFF.

This clonotype showed up many times. The chain employs TRBV5-1 and TRBJ2-1; 10 positions match TRBD2. V dropped 3 bases and J dropped 8; count of bases not matched to a gene: 8. This CDR3 spans 15 amino acids. Germline V gene lookup returns CDR1 SGHRS and CDR2 YFSETQ. For the CDR3, the DNA is TGCGCCAGCAGCTCTTTTAGCGGGAGGCTGGATGAGCAGTTCTTC. Translating it yields CASSSFSGRLDEQFF.

This clonotype was seen ten or more times. This rearrangement joins TRBV28 to TRBJ2-2; TRBD1 might be the D (6 bases). Germline CDR1 is MDHEN and CDR2 is SYDVKM. CDR3 length: 15 amino acids. Trimming cost V 7 bases and J 1 base, with 13 bases left between them. In DNA, the CDR3 is TGTGCCAGCATTCACCCGGGACAGAACACCGGGGAGCTGTTTTTT. This codes for CASIHPGQNTGELFF.

This clonotype was observed many times. The chain links TRBV20-1 to TRBJ1-2, with TRBD1 matching 9 bases. V lost 6 bases and J lost 5; bases outside the gene matches: 13. Germline CDR1 DFQATT, CDR2 SNEGSKA (reference sequence). The CDR3 is made up of 15 amino acids. In DNA, the CDR3 is TGCAGTGCATCCACCCAGGGACAGGGAGTTTATGGCTACACCTTC. Its protein product is CSASTQGQGVYGYTF.

This clonotype was counted at least ten times. The V and J genes are TRBV19 and TRBJ2-7; possibly TRBD2 for D (5 bases). The CDR3 consists of 14 residues. Germline-derived CDR1 and CDR2 are LNHDA and SQIVND (reference sequence). V gave up 8 bases and J gave up 3 bases, with 17 bases separating them. CDR3 residues: CASRFGGGSYEQYF. CDR3 DNA sequence: TGTGCCAGTCGATTCGGCGGAGGAAGCTACGAGCAGTACTTC. Supplemented by reference TRBV19 and TRBJ2-7, the full variable domain reads DGGITQSPKYLFRKEGQNVTLSCEQNLNHDAMYWYRQDPGQGLRLIYYSQIVNDFQKGDIAEGYSVSREKKESFPLTVTSAQKNPTAFYLCASRFGGGSYEQYFGPGTRLTVT.

This clonotype was seen at least ten times. This chain joins TRBV7-8 and TRBJ1-6; no reliable D call. V lost 7 bases to trimming and J lost 5 bases, with 12 bases between them. The CDR3 has 14 residues. CDR1 is SGHVS, CDR2 FQNEAQ, per germline. The CDR3 sequence is CASNWASDNSPLHF. The DNA of the CDR3 is TGTGCCAGCAATTGGGCCTCGGATAATTCACCCCTCCACTTT.